This note documents a single T cell receptor beta chain sequence. This entry is derived from a study of blood T cell repertoires in COVID-19. Study details: Acute and convalescent COVID-19 specimens originated in the United States, Italy and Spain.

Germline loops: CDR1 SGDLS, CDR2 YYNGEE. CDR3 length equals 15 residues. J gave up 7 bases and V 4 bases, and 4 bases lay outside the gene matches. Repertoires were generated with immunoSEQ multiplex PCR, while TCRdb's copy carries only in-frame clones and drops some. The table lists around 310,000 clones, roughly 91% of them singletons. The TCR comes from a woman aged 30 to 39 who had recovered from COVID-19. The rearrangement joins TRBV9 to TRBJ2-2; 13 nucleotides line up with TRBD2. Sequenced: PBMCs or T cells enriched from blood (not recorded which). CDR3 protein: CASSRTSGGHGELFF. The CDR3 DNA is TGTGCCAGCAGCAGGACTAGCGGGGGACACGGGGAGCTGTTTTTT.